Listed below are T cell receptor beta chains from one sample, sequenced in a study of cytomegalovirus exposure and HLA in healthy donors. Data came from immunoSEQ multiplex PCR; TCRdb stores just in-frame clones and leaves some out. The table lists around 160,000 clones, 80% of them singletons. Sequencing was done on a sample of PBMCs. The source of these receptors is a man between 18 and 29 years old in good health and CMV-seropositive. Each CDR3 is given with its conserved first and last residue. Fields, in order: CDR3 length, clone size, V gene, J gene, CDR3 protein. The size of a clone is reported for some rows only, either as once, few or many, or as a class for expanded clones.

12	-	TRBV30	TRBJ2-7	CAWSGQGGEQYF
13	few	TRBV11-3	TRBJ2-2	CASSLTEGGELFF
15	-	TRBV7-9	TRBJ1-2	CASSSGTGGANGYTF
12	-	TRBV19	TRBJ2-7	CASGTGAYEQYF
16	-	TRBV18	TRBJ2-7	CASSPPLVGGDYEQYF
15	-	TRBV5-6	TRBJ2-3	CASSLDDRTTDTQYF
12	-	TRBV9	TRBJ1-1	CASSPRGDEAFF
18	-	TRBV9	TRBJ2-3	CASSVGASGTVFTDTQYF
15	-	TRBV5-1	TRBJ1-6	CASSFSGSAAPPLHF
15	-	TRBV6-1	TRBJ1-2	CASSVPLGPAYGYTF
15	-	TRBV7-9	TRBJ2-7	CASSSGTSGTYEQYF
17	-	TRBV7-5	TRBJ2-2	CVRSTRDREINSGELFF
16	-	TRBV9	TRBJ2-1	CASSSEGWASGNEQFF
15	-	TRBV2	TRBJ1-5	CASSYTGGAVQPQHF
12	-	TRBV9	TRBJ1-2	CASSAGGYGYTF
14	once	TRBV4-1	TRBJ2-3	CASSQERFGDTQYF
15	once	TRBV18	TRBJ1-1	CASSTDRGFGTEAFF
14	-	TRBV28	TRBJ2-5	CASSFEGVGETQYF
13	-	TRBV9	TRBJ2-7	CASSPGIPYEQYF
17	-	TRBV15	TRBJ1-3	CATGYRTGKSSGNTIYF
14	-	TRBV30	TRBJ1-2	CAWREGGNVYGYTF
16	once	TRBV28	TRBJ2-3	CASSHRLAGSTDTQYF
13	-	TRBV30	TRBJ1-1	CAWRERVNTEAFF
14	few	TRBV27	TRBJ2-7	CASSSPRDRKEQYF
17	few	TRBV28	TRBJ1-3	CASSSPRQGRYGNTIYF
14	few	TRBV7-9	TRBJ1-4	CASSLSQFNEKLFF
17	once	TRBV4-3	TRBJ2-5	CASSQERETGGRETQYF
17	-	TRBV11-2	TRBJ2-7	CASSLRVGRGSGGEQYF
15	-	TRBV11-2	TRBJ2-7	CASSPWRGGSYEQYF
17	-	TRBV15	TRBJ1-2	CATSTRQGSGLNYGYTF
15	-	TRBV7-2	TRBJ2-7	CASSLMTGTTYEQYF
14	-	TRBV10-3	TRBJ2-2	CAIRAGSRTGELFF
15	-	TRBV25-1	TRBJ1-1	CASSEWGRANTEAFF
16	-	TRBV6-6	TRBJ2-2	CASSYSGAGNTGELFF
14	-	TRBV6-6	TRBJ1-2	CASSLSTGSNGYTF
15	-	TRBV5-1	TRBJ2-3	CASRPVGGTTDTQYF
14	-	TRBV30	TRBJ1-2	CAWTSTGGNYGYTF
13	-	TRBV6-6	TRBJ2-3	CASSYVQGNTQYF
17	-	TRBV5-1	TRBJ1-6	CASSPDLGTSLNSPLHF
16	-	TRBV11-2	TRBJ1-1	CASSSVTGKRETEAFF